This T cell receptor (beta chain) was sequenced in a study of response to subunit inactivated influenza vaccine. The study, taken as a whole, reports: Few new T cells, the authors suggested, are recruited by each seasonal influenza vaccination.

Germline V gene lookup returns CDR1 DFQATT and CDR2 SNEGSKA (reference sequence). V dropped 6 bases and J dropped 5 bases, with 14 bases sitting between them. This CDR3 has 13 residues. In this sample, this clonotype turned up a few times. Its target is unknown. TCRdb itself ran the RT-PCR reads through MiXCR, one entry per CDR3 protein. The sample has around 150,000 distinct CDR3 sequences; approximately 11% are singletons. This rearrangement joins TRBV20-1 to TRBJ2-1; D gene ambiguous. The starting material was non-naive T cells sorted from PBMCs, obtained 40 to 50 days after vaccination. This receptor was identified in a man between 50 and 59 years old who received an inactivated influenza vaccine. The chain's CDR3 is CSANHRTNNEQFF. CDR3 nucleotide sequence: TGCAGTGCCAACCATAGGACCAACAATGAGCAGTTCTTC.